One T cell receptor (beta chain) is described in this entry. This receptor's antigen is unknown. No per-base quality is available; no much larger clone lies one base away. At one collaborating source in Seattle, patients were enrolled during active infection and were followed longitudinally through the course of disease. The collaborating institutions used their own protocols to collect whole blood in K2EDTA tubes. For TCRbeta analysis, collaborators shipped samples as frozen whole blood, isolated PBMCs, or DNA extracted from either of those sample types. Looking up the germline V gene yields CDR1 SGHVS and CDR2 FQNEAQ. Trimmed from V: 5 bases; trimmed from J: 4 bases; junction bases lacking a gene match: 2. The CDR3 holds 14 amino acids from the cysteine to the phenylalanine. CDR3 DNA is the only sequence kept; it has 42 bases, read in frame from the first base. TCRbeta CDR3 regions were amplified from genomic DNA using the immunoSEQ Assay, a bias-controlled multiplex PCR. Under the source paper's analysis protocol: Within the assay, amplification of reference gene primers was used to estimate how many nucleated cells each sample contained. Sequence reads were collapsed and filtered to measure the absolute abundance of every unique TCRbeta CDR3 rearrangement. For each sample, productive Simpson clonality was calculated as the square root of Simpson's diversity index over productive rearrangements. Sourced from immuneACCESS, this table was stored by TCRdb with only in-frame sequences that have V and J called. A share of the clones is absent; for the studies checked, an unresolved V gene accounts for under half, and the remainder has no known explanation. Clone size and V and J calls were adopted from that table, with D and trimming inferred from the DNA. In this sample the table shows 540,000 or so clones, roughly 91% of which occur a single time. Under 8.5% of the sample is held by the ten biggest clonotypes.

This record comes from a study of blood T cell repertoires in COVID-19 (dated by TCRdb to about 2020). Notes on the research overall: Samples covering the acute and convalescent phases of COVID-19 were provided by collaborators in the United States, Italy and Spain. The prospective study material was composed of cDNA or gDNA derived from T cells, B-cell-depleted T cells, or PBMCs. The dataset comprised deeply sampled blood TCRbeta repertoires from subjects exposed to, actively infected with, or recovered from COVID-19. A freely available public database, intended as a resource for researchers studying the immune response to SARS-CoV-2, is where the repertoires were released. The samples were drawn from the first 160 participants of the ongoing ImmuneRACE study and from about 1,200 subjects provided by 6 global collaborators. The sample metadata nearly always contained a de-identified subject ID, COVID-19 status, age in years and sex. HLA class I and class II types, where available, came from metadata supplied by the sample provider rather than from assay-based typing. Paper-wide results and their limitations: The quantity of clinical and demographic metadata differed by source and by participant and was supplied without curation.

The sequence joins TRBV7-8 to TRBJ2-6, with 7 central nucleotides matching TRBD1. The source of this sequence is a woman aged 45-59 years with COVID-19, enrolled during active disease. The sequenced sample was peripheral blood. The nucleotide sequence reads TGTGCCAGCAGCCAGGGGGTCGGGGCCAACGTCCTGACTTTC. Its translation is CASSQGVGANVLTF.